This T cell receptor (beta chain) was captured in a study of cytomegalovirus exposure and HLA in healthy donors. Both 60 Vbeta primers and 13 Jbeta primers went into the PCR. The table came from immunoSEQ multiplex PCR; TCRdb's copy has only in-frame clones and leaves some out. The table has some 160,000 clones, about 88% seen once. Germline lookup yields CDR1 MNHEY and CDR2 SMNVEV (reference sequence). This CDR3 is 14 amino acids long. The ends were cut back, 7 bases at V and 8 bases at J, with 20 bases in the middle. The clonotype originates from a woman in her late teens or twenties in good health and CMV-seronegative. The chain is built from TRBV27 and TRBJ1-2; no clear D. Sample: PBMCs. This CDR3 is CASTLNGFSSGYTF. In DNA form, the CDR3 reads TGTGCCAGCACCTTGAACGGATTTTCTAGCGGCTACACCTTC.